These 23 T cell receptor beta chains originate from one sample sequenced in a study of Graves' ophthalmopathy and Graves' hyperthyroidism. Beta-chain TCR CDR3 regions were amplified from RNA transcripts. Second-round multiplex PCR came after a first-round RT-PCR that employed HTBI primers. TCRdb re-called the multiplex PCR reads through MiXCR, storing one row per CDR3 protein. Of about 210,000 distinct CDR3 sequences in the sample, 25% to 30% are singletons; the top ten hold about 8.2%. The specimen sequenced was peripheral blood. Source of these receptors: a man aged 45-65 years with Graves' ophthalmopathy.

This clonotype was found many times. The V gene is TRBV11-2, the J gene TRBJ2-5, with 7 bases aligning to TRBD1. Germline trimming cut 5 bases from V and 5 bases from J; bases unmatched to any gene: 5. Germline loops: CDR1 SGHAT, CDR2 FQNNGV. CDR3 length equals 13 residues. In DNA, the CDR3 is TGTGCCAGCAGCCCACAGGGGCGGGAGACCCAGTACTTC. The encoded protein is CASSPQGRETQYF. Based on the CDR3 plus reference TRBV11-2 and TRBJ2-5, the full variable domain is EAGVAQSPRYKIIEKRQSVAFWCNPISGHATLYWYQQILGQGPKLLIQFQNNGVVDDSQLPKDRFSAERLKGVDSTLKIQPAKLEDSAVYLCASSPQGRETQYFGPGTRLLVL.

V gene TRBV7-2 combines with J gene TRBJ2-7; 10 bases fit TRBD2. The CDR3 is made up of 13 amino acids. The germline gives CDR1 SGHTA, CDR2 FQGNSA. The junction had 9 bases not matched to a gene; V was cut back by 7 bases and J by 9 bases. As DNA, the CDR3 is TGTGCCAGCAATAGCCGGACTAGCGGTGTGCAGTACTTC. Protein product: CASNSRTSGVQYF.

This clonotype showed up many times. The chain joins TRBV28 to TRBJ2-7, with 10 nucleotides matching TRBD2. Germline values: CDR1 MDHEN, CDR2 SYDVKM. The CDR3 extends over 13 amino acids. Trimming cost V 6 bases and J 7 bases; bases outside gene matches: 6. The CDR3 nucleotides read TGTGCCAGCAGCCTCGGACTAGCGGCTGAGCAGTACTTC. Its translation is CASSLGLAAEQYF.

In its sample, this clonotype was seen many times. V usage is TRBV7-8 and J usage is TRBJ1-5; D unclear. The V end lost 5 bases, the J end lost 1 base, and 12 bases lay between the germline ends. There are 15 residues in the CDR3. The germline V gene encodes CDR1 SGHVS and CDR2 FQNEAQ. Here the CDR3 DNA reads TGTGCCAGCAGCCGTTTGCTCGCGAGCAATCAGCCCCAGCATTTT. Protein: CASSRLLASNQPQHF.

The sample holds many counts of this clonotype. Sequence at one end of the junction differs from germline and may be a read error. J is TRBJ1-5 and V is TRBV12-3 or TRBV12-4; 7 nucleotides agree with TRBD1. The CDR3 has 16 residues. The CDR3 region has the DNA TGTGCCAGCAGCTCGGGCAGGGGGAATAGCAATCGGCCCCAGCATTTT. It is translated as CASSSGRGNSNRPQHF.

This clonotype was picked up many times. The chain combines TRBV9 with TRBJ1-5, with D possibly matching TRBD1 (5 bases). Germline-derived CDR1 and CDR2 are SGDLS and YYNGEE. Deletions cut 3 bases from V and 1 base from J, with 8 bases between. The CDR3 covers 14 residues. The CDR3 loop is CASSERDSNQPQHF. In DNA form, the CDR3 reads TGTGCCAGCAGCGAGAGGGACAGCAATCAGCCCCAGCATTTT.

This clonotype has a count of ten or more. The V gene is TRBV29-1, the J gene TRBJ2-5; no reliable D call. Trimming took off 6 bases at V and 4 bases at J, with 9 bases between the two ends. The germline gives CDR1 SQVTM, CDR2 ANQGSEA. CDR3 length: 11 residues. CDR3: CSVGFRETQYF. Written as DNA, the CDR3 is TGCAGCGTAGGCTTCCGAGAGACCCAGTACTTC.

This clonotype was recorded at least ten times. The rearrangement joins TRBV20-1 to TRBJ2-7, with a possible D match to TRBD1 (5 bases). Germline lookup yields CDR1 DFQATT and CDR2 SNEGSKA (reference sequence). The CDR3 is 10 residues long. Between the trimmed V and J ends, which lost 6 bases and 7 bases, there was a span of 10 bases. CDR3 bases: TGCAGTGCCAGGGCTTGGGAGCAGTACTTC. Amino acids: CSARAWEQYF.

There are many counts of this clonotype. The chain combines TRBV20-1 with TRBJ2-5; 9 bases are shared with TRBD2. CDR1 is DFQATT and CDR2 is SNEGSKA in the germline V gene (reference sequence). J gave up 1 base and V 3 bases, and 12 bases lay outside the gene matches. CDR3 size: 17 residues. CDR3 residues: CSASGFASGKSQETQYF. DNA of the CDR3: TGCAGTGCTAGTGGCTTTGCTAGCGGGAAGTCCCAAGAGACCCAGTACTTC.

This chain uses TRBV15 with TRBJ2-7; perhaps TRBD1 as D (5 bases). The length of the CDR3 is 13 residues. Germline CDR1 is LNHNV and CDR2 is YYDKDF (reference sequence). The V gene lost 8 bases and the J gene lost 2 bases, with 13 bases spanning the gap. This CDR3 reads CATLERGTYEQYF. CDR3 DNA sequence: TGTGCCACCCTGGAAAGGGGCACCTACGAGCAGTACTTC.

This clonotype was counted ten times or more. The rearrangement uses TRBV2 and TRBJ2-7; 7 bases are shared with TRBD2. This CDR3 is 14 amino acids long. V trimming: 7 bases; J trimming: 3 bases; junction bases outside the gene matches: 9. The germline V gene encodes CDR1 SNHLY and CDR2 FYNNEI. The CDR3 is CASNPEGGGYEQYF. In nucleotides, the CDR3 is TGTGCCAGCAACCCCGAGGGCGGGGGCTACGAGCAGTACTTC.

The chain combines TRBV6-2 or TRBV6-3 with TRBJ2-6, with D uncertain. CDR3 size: 16 residues. V dropped 2 bases and J dropped 4 bases, with 12 bases sitting between them. Germline CDR1 MNHEY, CDR2 SVGEGT. Written as DNA, the CDR3 is TGTGCCAGCAGTTACCACACTCTGGCCGGGGCCAACGTCCTGACTTTC. As protein: CASSYHTLAGANVLTF.

This clonotype has just a few counts. The chain joins TRBV6-2 or TRBV6-3 to TRBJ1-1; a possible D gene is TRBD1 (5 bases). The length of the CDR3 is 11 residues. V gave up 5 bases and J gave up 9 bases, with 10 bases separating them. CDR1 is MNHEY, CDR2 SVGEGT, per germline. The CDR3: CASSQGVKAFF. The CDR3, as DNA: TGTGCCAGCAGTCAGGGAGTAAAAGCTTTCTTT.

This clonotype appeared many times. The chain employs TRBV20-1 and TRBJ2-7; no clear D. The CDR3 totals 14 residues. The V end was cut by 3 bases, the J end by 3 bases, with 15 bases between. From germline, CDR1 is DFQATT and CDR2 SNEGSKA (reference sequence). The CDR3 spells CSASRPTTGYEQYF. The CDR3 DNA reads as TGCAGTGCTAGTCGCCCGACGACTGGCTACGAGCAGTACTTC.

This clonotype was seen repeatedly, ten times or more. This chain connects TRBV11-2 to TRBJ2-3; tentative D call: TRBD1 (7 bases). CDR1 is SGHAT and CDR2 is FQNNGV in the germline V gene. Trimming removed 1 base at V and 1 base at J, with 12 bases between. This CDR3 comprises 16 residues. The DNA of the CDR3 is TGTGCCAGCAGCTTAGTCAGGGGGGCCGGCACAGATACGCAGTATTTT. It specifies CASSLVRGAGTDTQYF. Variable domain in full (rest from reference TRBV11-2 and TRBJ2-3): EAGVAQSPRYKIIEKRQSVAFWCNPISGHATLYWYQQILGQGPKLLIQFQNNGVVDDSQLPKDRFSAERLKGVDSTLKIQPAKLEDSAVYLCASSLVRGAGTDTQYFGPGTRLTVL.

This clonotype was seen at least ten times. The J gene is TRBJ2-7, the V gene TRBV28; 8 positions agree with TRBD2. The CDR3 contains 20 residues. Germline CDR1 and CDR2: MDHEN and SYDVKM. Trimming took 2 bases from V and 3 from J; bases not matched to a gene: 21. CDR3 protein: CASSLGPHDRRAGGFYEQYF. The CDR3 DNA reads as TGTGCCAGCAGTTTAGGCCCGCACGATCGACGGGCGGGGGGATTCTACGAGCAGTACTTC.

This clonotype was seen repeatedly, ten times or more. This chain uses TRBV12-5 with TRBJ2-7; D gene uncertain. The germline V gene has CDR1 LGHNT and CDR2 FRNRAP. This CDR3 spans 13 amino acids. V was cut by 7 bases and J by 3 bases, with 13 bases left in between. The CDR3 DNA sequence: TGTGCTAGTGATGCAGAGACCCACTACGAGCAGTACTTC. It is translated as CASDAETHYEQYF.

This clonotype was counted many times. The chain joins TRBV25-1 to TRBJ1-1; D is undetermined. The CDR3 is made up of 12 amino acids. From germline, CDR1 is MGHDK and CDR2 SYGVNS. V gave up 6 bases and J gave up 5 bases, with 10 bases separating them. The CDR3, as DNA: TGTGCCAGCAGGGAAGGGTTAACTGAAGCTTTCTTT. Translation gives CASREGLTEAFF.

At least ten counts were recorded for this clonotype. This chain connects TRBV11-2 to TRBJ2-7; D unclear. Germline V gives CDR1 SGHAT, CDR2 FQNNGV. This CDR3 contains 14 residues. V dropped 3 bases and J dropped 2 bases, with 11 bases sitting between them. The DNA of the CDR3 is TGTGCCAGCAGCTTCCCCTCGATGACCTACGAGCAGTACTTC. Amino acid sequence: CASSFPSMTYEQYF.

The CDR3 DNA sequence: TGTGCCAGCCGACTAGCGGGCCTCACCGGGGAGCTGTTTTTT. It encodes CASRLAGLTGELFF. J is TRBJ2-2 and V is TRBV27; 10 nucleotides agree with TRBD2. This CDR3 has 14 amino acids. The germline V gene encodes CDR1 MNHEY and CDR2 SMNVEV (reference sequence). V gave up 8 bases and J gave up 4 bases; unmatched junction bases: 4.

This clonotype has ten or more counts. The chain employs TRBV28 and TRBJ2-7, with a tentative D call TRBD2 (6 bases). The germline gives CDR1 MDHEN, CDR2 SYDVKM. Trimming pared 2 bases from V and 4 bases from J, leaving 15 bases between. This CDR3 comprises 15 residues. In DNA, the CDR3 is TGTGCCAGCAGTTTAACGAAGCGGGCTATATACGAGCAGTACTTC. Amino acids: CASSLTKRAIYEQYF.

Ten or more counts support this clonotype. The gene calls are TRBV2 and TRBJ2-4; D gene unclear. The CDR3 contains 15 residues. V shed 3 bases and J shed 0 bases, with 9 bases lying between them. Germline values: CDR1 SNHLY, CDR2 FYNNEI. CDR3 residues: CASSDSGLAKNIQYF. CDR3 DNA sequence: TGTGCCAGCAGTGATTCGGGCCTAGCCAAAAACATTCAGTACTTC. Combining the CDR3 with reference TRBV2 and TRBJ2-4 gives the whole variable domain EPEVTQTPSHQVTQMGQEVILRCVPISNHLYFYWYRQILGQKVEFLVSFYNNEISEKSEIFDDQFSVERPDGSNFTLKIRSTKLEDSAMYFCASSDSGLAKNIQYFGAGTRLSVL.

This clonotype was counted many times. The chain has TRBV30 and TRBJ1-1; D might be TRBD1 (5 bases). The length of the CDR3 is 12 residues. Germline CDR1 GTSNPN, CDR2 SVGIG (reference sequence). Trimming stripped 1 base from V and 7 bases from J, with 10 bases between. CDR3 in amino acids: CAWSEAGIEAFF. CDR3 coding DNA: TGTGCCTGGAGTGAGGCAGGGATTGAAGCTTTCTTT.